This T cell receptor beta chain was observed in a study of blood T cell repertoires in COVID-19. This clone was picked up a small number of times. Trimming cost V 5 bases and J 4 bases, with 14 bases left between them. Germline CDR1 and CDR2: GTSNPN and SVGIG (reference sequence). This CDR3 comprises 13 residues. Measured with immunoSEQ multiplex PCR; TCRdb has only the in-frame clones, and not every one. The repertoire has 300,000 to 350,000 clones, roughly 90% of them found once; the top ten carry roughly 0.94%. Sequencing was done on a sample of PBMCs or T cells enriched from blood (not recorded which). This sequence was found in a woman aged 25-40 years who had recovered from COVID-19. The chain carries TRBV30 and TRBJ1-1; D gene ambiguous. The CDR3 coding sequence is TGTGCCTGGCATGAGCGGTGGAGCACTGAAGCTTTCTTT. As protein: CAWHERWSTEAFF.